This note documents a single TCR beta chain sequence. Its cognate antigen is unknown. Germline CDR1 reads SGHAT; CDR2 reads FQNNGV. V dropped 2 bases and J dropped 7 bases, with 6 bases sitting between them. The CDR3 loop spans 11 amino acids. An expansion of CD8+CD57+ cells by flow cytometry had been shown in patients chosen for sequencing. The TCR beta profiling, which covered VDJ combination and CDR3 sequence, was carried out using genomic DNA as the template. TCRdb ran MiXCR on the reads and lists one entry per CDR3 protein. The sample consists of roughly 98,000 distinct CDR3 sequences, about 66% of them appearing once. This specimen belongs to a study of CD8+CD57+ T cells in acquired aplastic anemia. Study-level results: Almost 30 shared CD8+ CDR3s appeared highly expressed within patients' immunodominant clones.

The V gene is TRBV11-2, the J gene TRBJ2-7; D call uncertain. The specimen sequenced was sorted CD4+, CD8+, or CD8+CD57+ T cells (not recorded which) from PBMCs. The source of this sequence is a human donor with aplastic anemia. CDR3 amino acids: CASSLNGEQYF. For the CDR3, the DNA is TGTGCCAGCAGCTTAAACGGAGAGCAGTACTTC.